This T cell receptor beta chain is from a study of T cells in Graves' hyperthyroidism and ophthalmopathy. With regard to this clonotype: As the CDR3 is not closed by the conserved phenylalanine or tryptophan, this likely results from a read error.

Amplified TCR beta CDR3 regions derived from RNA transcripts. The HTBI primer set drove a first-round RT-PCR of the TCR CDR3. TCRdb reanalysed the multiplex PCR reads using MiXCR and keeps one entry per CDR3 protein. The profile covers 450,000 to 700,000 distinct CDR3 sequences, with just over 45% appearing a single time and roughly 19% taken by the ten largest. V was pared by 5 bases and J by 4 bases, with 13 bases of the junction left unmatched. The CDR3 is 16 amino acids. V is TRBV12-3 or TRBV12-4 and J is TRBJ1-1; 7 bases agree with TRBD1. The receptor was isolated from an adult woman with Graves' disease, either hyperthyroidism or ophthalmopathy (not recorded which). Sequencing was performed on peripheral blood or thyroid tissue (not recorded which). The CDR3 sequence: CASSRYGTDPPTEAFS. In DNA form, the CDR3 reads TGTGCCAGCAGTAGATACGGGACAGATCCCCCCACTGAAGCTTTCTCT.